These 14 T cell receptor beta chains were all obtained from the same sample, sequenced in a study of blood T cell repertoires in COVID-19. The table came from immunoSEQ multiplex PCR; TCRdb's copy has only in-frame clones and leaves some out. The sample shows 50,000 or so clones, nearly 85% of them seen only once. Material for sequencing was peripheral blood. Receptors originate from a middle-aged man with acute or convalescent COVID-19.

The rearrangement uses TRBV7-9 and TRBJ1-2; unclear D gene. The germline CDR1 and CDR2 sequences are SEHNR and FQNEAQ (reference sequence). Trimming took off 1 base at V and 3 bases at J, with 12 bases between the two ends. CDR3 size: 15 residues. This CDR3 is CASSLGRIPHYGYTF. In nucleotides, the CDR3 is TGTGCCAGCAGCTTAGGCAGGATCCCACACTATGGCTACACCTTC.

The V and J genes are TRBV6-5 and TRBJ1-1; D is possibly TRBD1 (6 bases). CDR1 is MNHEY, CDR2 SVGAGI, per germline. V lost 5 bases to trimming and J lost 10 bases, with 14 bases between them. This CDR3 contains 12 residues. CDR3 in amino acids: CASSNLQGSAFF. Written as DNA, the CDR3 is TGTGCCAGCAGTAACCTACAGGGTTCAGCTTTCTTT.

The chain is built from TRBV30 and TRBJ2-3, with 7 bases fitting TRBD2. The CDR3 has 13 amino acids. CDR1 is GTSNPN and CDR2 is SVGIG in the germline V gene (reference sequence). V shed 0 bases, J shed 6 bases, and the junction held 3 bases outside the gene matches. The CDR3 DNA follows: TGTGCCTGGAGTGTAGTGGGGGGGGATACGCAGTATTTT. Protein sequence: CAWSVVGGDTQYF. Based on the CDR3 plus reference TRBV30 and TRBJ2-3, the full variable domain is SQTIHQWPATLVQPVGSPLSLECTVEGTSNPNLYWYRQAAGRGLQLLFYSVGIGQISSEVPQNLSASRPQDRQFILSSKKLLLSDSGFYLCAWSVVGGDTQYFGPGTRLTVL.

CDR3 protein: CASSLGTGTSGANVLTF. In nucleotides, the CDR3 is TGTGCCAGCAGCTTGGGGACAGGTACCTCTGGGGCCAACGTCCTGACTTTC. The chain carries TRBV5-6 and TRBJ2-6, with 7 bases matching TRBD1. V trimming: 0 bases; J trimming: 0 bases; junction bases outside the gene matches: 3. Germline values: CDR1 SGHDT, CDR2 YYEEEE. The CDR3 sequence is 17 residues long. The variable domain in full, completed from reference TRBV5-6 and TRBJ2-6, reads DAGVTQSPTHLIKTRGQQVTLRCSPKSGHDTVSWYQQALGQGPQFIFQYYEEEERQRGNFPDRFSGHQFPNYSSELNVNALLLGDSALYLCASSLGTGTSGANVLTFGAGSRLTVL.

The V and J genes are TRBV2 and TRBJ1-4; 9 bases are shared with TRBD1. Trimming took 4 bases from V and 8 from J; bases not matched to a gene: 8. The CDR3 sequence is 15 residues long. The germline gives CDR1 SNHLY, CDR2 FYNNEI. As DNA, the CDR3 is TGTGCCAGCAGTGGGACGGGACAGGGAGGCGAAAAACTGTTTTTT. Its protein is CASSGTGQGGEKLFF.

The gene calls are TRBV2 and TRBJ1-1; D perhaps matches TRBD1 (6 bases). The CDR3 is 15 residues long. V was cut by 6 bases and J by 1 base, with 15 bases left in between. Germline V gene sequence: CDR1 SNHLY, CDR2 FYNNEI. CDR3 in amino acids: CASSPRQATNTEAFF. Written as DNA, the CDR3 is TGTGCCAGCAGCCCAAGACAGGCCACGAACACTGAAGCTTTCTTT.

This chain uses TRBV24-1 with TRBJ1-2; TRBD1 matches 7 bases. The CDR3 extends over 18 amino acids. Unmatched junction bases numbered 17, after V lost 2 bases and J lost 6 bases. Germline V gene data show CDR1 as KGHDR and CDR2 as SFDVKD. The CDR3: CATSDSGGDRVGGNGYTF. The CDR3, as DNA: TGTGCCACCAGTGATTCAGGCGGCGACAGGGTTGGAGGGAATGGCTACACCTTC.

The CDR3 nucleotides read TGTGCCACCAGTGAAAGGGGTGGCAATCAGCCCCAGCATTTT. This sequence encodes CATSERGGNQPQHF. The chain joins TRBV24-1 to TRBJ1-5; D possibly corresponds to TRBD1 (5 bases). Between the trimmed V and J ends, which lost 4 bases and 2 bases, there was a span of 8 bases. Germline loops: CDR1 KGHDR, CDR2 SFDVKD. The CDR3 runs to 14 residues.

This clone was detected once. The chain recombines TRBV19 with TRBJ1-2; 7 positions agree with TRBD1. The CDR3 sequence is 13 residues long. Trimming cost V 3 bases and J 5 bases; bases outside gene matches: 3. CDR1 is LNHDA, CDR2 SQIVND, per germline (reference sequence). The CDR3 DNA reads TGTGCCAGTAGTATCGGGACAGATTATGGCTACACCTTC. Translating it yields CASSIGTDYGYTF.

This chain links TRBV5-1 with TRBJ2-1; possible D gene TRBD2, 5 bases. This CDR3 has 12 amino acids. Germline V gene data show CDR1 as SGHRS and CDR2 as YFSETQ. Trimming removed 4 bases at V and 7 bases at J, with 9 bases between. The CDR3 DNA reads TGCGCCAGCAGCCCGGAGGCGAATGAGCAGTTCTTC. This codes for CASSPEANEQFF.

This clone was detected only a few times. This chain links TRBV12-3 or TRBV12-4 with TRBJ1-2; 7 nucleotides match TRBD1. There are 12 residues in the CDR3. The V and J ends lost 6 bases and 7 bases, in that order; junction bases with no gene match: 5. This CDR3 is CASRADRAGYTF. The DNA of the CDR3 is TGTGCCAGCAGGGCAGACAGGGCTGGCTACACCTTC.

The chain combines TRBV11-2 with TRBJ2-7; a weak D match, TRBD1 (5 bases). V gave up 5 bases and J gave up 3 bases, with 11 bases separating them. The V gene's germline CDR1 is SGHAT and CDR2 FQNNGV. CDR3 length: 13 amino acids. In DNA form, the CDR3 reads TGTGCCAGCAGCGATAGTCAGGGCTACGAGCAGTACTTC. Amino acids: CASSDSQGYEQYF.

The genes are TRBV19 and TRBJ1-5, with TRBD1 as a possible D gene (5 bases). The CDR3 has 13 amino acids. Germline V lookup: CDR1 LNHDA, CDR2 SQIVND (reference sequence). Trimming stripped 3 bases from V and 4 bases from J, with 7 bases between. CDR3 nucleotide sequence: TGTGCCAGTAGTATTGGGGGGAATCAGCCCCAGCATTTT. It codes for CASSIGGNQPQHF.

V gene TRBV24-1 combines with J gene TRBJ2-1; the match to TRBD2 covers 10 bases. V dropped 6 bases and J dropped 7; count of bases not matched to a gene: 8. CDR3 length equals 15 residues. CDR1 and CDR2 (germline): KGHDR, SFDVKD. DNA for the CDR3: TGTGCCACCAGTTACCCAGCGGGGGGGCCGAATGAGCAGTTCTTC. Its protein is CATSYPAGGPNEQFF.